This T cell receptor beta chain was sequenced for a study of T cell responses to AZD1222 COVID-19 vaccine. Study-wide results and caveats: There were mostly white British donors and more females than males, and clonal diversity was possibly underestimated. Following two doses of AZD1222, Spike-specific TCR breadth and depth rose.

This table comes from immunoSEQ multiplex PCR, and its TCRdb copy is limited to in-frame clones, with some not included. The top ten hold 2.8% of the sample, which has 120,000 to 150,000 clones, around nine tenths seen once. Regarding this clone: Its target is unknown.

Trimming took off 6 bases at V and 2 bases at J, with 5 bases between the two ends. Looked up from germline, CDR1 is SQVTM and CDR2 is ANQGSEA. The CDR3 length is 12 residues. The source is an adult in good health. The rearrangement joins TRBV29-1 to TRBJ2-6; D is possibly TRBD1 (5 bases). The sample consisted of peripheral blood, taken on day 0 of MenACWY control vaccination. The CDR3 coding sequence is TGCAGCGTACAGGCTGGGGCCAACGTCCTGACTTTC. The encoded protein is CSVQAGANVLTF.